These 22 T cell receptor beta chains originate from one sample sequenced in a study of CD8 T cells in Susac syndrome. RNA totalling roughly 0.45 to 1 ug underwent reverse transcription with random hexamers. TCRdb reanalysed the immunoSEQ multiplex PCR reads using MiXCR and keeps one entry per CDR3 protein. The data hold more than 110,000 distinct CDR3 sequences, with 95% observed a single time. The sequencing input was CD4+ T cells from PBMCs. The receptors originated from a human donor with Susac syndrome.

V gene TRBV19 combines with J gene TRBJ2-1, with 10 nucleotides matching TRBD2. Trimming took 6 bases from V and 4 from J; bases not matched to a gene: 3. Germline V gives CDR1 LNHDA, CDR2 SQIVND (reference sequence). The CDR3 spans 14 residues. In DNA form, the CDR3 reads TGTGCCAGTAGCGGACTAGCGGATTACAATGAGCAGTTCTTC. Amino acids: CASSGLADYNEQFF.

The chain is built from TRBV6-5 and TRBJ2-7, with 7 bases fitting TRBD2. The J segment lost 8 bases and the V segment lost 6 bases, leaving 4 bases of the junction unmatched. Per the germline V gene, CDR1 is MNHEY and CDR2 is SVGAGI. This CDR3 spans 11 amino acids. The CDR3 loop reads CASSPGGKQYF. The CDR3 nucleotides are TGTGCCAGCAGCCCCGGGGGGAAGCAGTACTTC.

The rearrangement links TRBV30 to TRBJ1-1; D call uncertain. Germline-derived CDR1 and CDR2 are GTSNPN and SVGIG (reference sequence). The CDR3 is 14 residues long. V was trimmed by 0 bases and J by 4 bases, leaving 12 bases between them. In nucleotides, the CDR3 is TGTGCCTGGAGTGTTGCGGGGTACGGCACTGAAGCTTTCTTT. It encodes CAWSVAGYGTEAFF.

The chain combines TRBV28 with TRBJ2-5; 11 positions agree with TRBD2. With V trimmed by 6 bases and J by 2 bases, 5 bases remained unmatched. Germline CDR1 and CDR2: MDHEN and SYDVKM. The CDR3 sequence is 15 residues long. CDR3 sequence: CASSLLAGVQETQYF. CDR3 nucleotides: TGTGCCAGCAGCTTACTAGCGGGGGTACAAGAGACCCAGTACTTC.

The chain uses TRBV7-2 and TRBJ2-3; D may correspond to TRBD1 or TRBD2 (5 bases each). Germline V gene sequence: CDR1 SGHTA, CDR2 FQGNSA. This CDR3 is 13 amino acids long. Trimming took 5 bases from V and 0 from J, leaving 6 bases between them. For the CDR3, the DNA is TGTGCCAGCAGCGGGGACAGCACAGATACGCAGTATTTT. It translates to CASSGDSTDTQYF.

This chain uses TRBV10-3 with TRBJ2-7, with 10 positions matching TRBD1. This CDR3 is 14 amino acids long. V trimming: 5 bases; J trimming: 6 bases; junction bases outside the gene matches: 7. Germline V gene data show CDR1 as ENHRY and CDR2 as SYGVKD. The CDR3 protein is CAISKAGTGVEQYF. CDR3 coding DNA: TGTGCCATCAGTAAAGCGGGGACAGGGGTCGAGCAGTACTTC.

The chain carries TRBV5-1 and TRBJ1-5, with a tentative D call TRBD1 (5 bases). The CDR3 extends over 15 amino acids. Per the germline V gene, CDR1 is SGHRS and CDR2 is YFSETQ. Trimming left V 5 bases short and J 1 base short, with 13 bases between. The CDR3 bases are TGCGCCAGCAGGGTCGACAGCCGGAGCAATCAGCCCCAGCATTTT. Translating gives CASRVDSRSNQPQHF.

V gene TRBV5-1 combines with J gene TRBJ2-1; the match to TRBD2 covers 8 bases. Trimming cost V 5 bases and J 16 bases; bases outside gene matches: 8. The CDR3 contains 11 residues. CDR1 and CDR2 from the germline V gene are SGHRS and YFSETQ. For the CDR3, the DNA is TGCGCCAGCAGGGCCGGGACTAGTTTCTTCTTC. Its protein is CASRAGTSFFF.

The rearrangement joins TRBV5-1 to TRBJ2-5; no clear D. CDR1 is SGHRS, CDR2 YFSETQ, per germline. V was shortened by 3 bases and J by 2 bases, with 8 bases between the two germline ends. The CDR3 is 13 amino acids. This CDR3 reads CASSYGPQETQYF. Written as DNA, the CDR3 is TGCGCCAGCAGCTATGGACCACAAGAGACCCAGTACTTC.

V usage is TRBV7-3 and J usage is TRBJ2-3, with TRBD1 matching over 8 bases. The CDR3 is 15 amino acids. J gave up 4 bases and V 6 bases, and 9 bases lay outside the gene matches. Germline loops: CDR1 SGHTA, CDR2 FQGTGA. CDR3 sequence reads: CASSRQGSLPDTQYF. CDR3 DNA: TGTGCCAGCAGTCGACAGGGGTCCCTCCCAGATACGCAGTATTTT.

The V and J genes are TRBV3-1 and TRBJ1-6; maybe TRBD1 (5 bases). The V gene lost 5 bases and the J gene lost 0 bases, with 11 bases spanning the gap. The CDR3 has 16 amino acids. Germline V gene data show CDR1 as LGHDT and CDR2 as YNNKEL (reference sequence). For the CDR3, the DNA is TGTGCCAGCAGCAGGGACGGAAGCTCCTATAATTCACCCCTCCACTTT. Protein: CASSRDGSSYNSPLHF.

This chain connects TRBV20-1 to TRBJ2-5; D is unresolved. CDR1 DFQATT and CDR2 SNEGSKA come from the germline V gene (reference sequence). The CDR3 spans 11 residues. CDR3 amino acids: CSAWWLETQYF. The DNA of the CDR3 is TGCAGCGCTTGGTGGCTCGAGACCCAGTACTTC.

This chain joins TRBV28 and TRBJ1-1; D remains unclear. Trimming stripped 1 base from V and 4 bases from J, with 7 bases between. This CDR3 is 13 amino acids long. The germline gives CDR1 MDHEN, CDR2 SYDVKM. As DNA, the CDR3 is TGTGCCAGCAGTTTATCGGCGGGCACTGAAGCTTTCTTT. Translating gives CASSLSAGTEAFF. Full variable domain (remainder filled in from reference TRBV28 and TRBJ1-1): DVKVTQSSRYLVKRTGEKVFLECVQDMDHENMFWYRQDPGLGLRLIYFSYDVKMKEKGDIPEGYSVSREKKERFSLILESASTNQTSMYLCASSLSAGTEAFFGQGTRLTVV.

This chain uses TRBV7-3 with TRBJ1-1; D possibly corresponds to TRBD1 (5 bases). Germline CDR1 reads SGHTA; CDR2 reads FQGTGA. V lost 5 bases and J lost 4, with 17 bases in between. The CDR3 spans 15 residues. CDR3 amino acids: CASSLSGGSGTEAFF. The DNA for the CDR3 is TGTGCCAGCAGCCTCTCGGGGGGATCGGGCACTGAAGCTTTCTTT. Filled out from reference TRBV7-3 and TRBJ1-1, the complete variable domain reads GAGVSQTPSNKVTEKGKYVELRCDPISGHTALYWYRQSLGQGPEFLIYFQGTGAADDSGLPNDRFFAVRPEGSVSTLKIQRTERGDSAVYLCASSLSGGSGTEAFFGQGTRLTVV.

V and J are TRBV2 and TRBJ1-5; possibly TRBD1 for D (5 bases). CDR3 length: 16 amino acids. The V gene lost 7 bases and the J gene lost 5 bases, with 21 bases spanning the gap. Germline V gives CDR1 SNHLY, CDR2 FYNNEI. The CDR3 reads CASTERGLGGDQPQHF. CDR3 DNA: TGTGCCAGCACCGAAAGGGGCCTAGGTGGGGATCAGCCCCAGCATTTT.

The chain couples TRBV12-3 or TRBV12-4 to TRBJ1-5; D uncertain. The V end was cut by 5 bases, the J end by 5 bases, with 10 bases between. CDR3 length: 13 residues. The CDR3 spells CASSTGGHQPQHF. The CDR3 nucleotides read TGTGCCAGCAGTACGGGAGGTCATCAGCCCCAGCATTTT.

The chain is built from TRBV4-3 and TRBJ2-3; TRBD2 agrees at 14 bases. Germline V lookup: CDR1 LGHNA, CDR2 YSLEER. CDR3 length: 18 amino acids. V trimming: 5 bases; J trimming: 0 bases; junction bases outside the gene matches: 7. This CDR3 reads CASSRTSGRWTSTDTQYF. The CDR3 DNA reads TGCGCCAGCAGCAGGACTAGCGGGAGGTGGACCAGCACAGATACGCAGTATTTT.

This chain joins TRBV7-9 and TRBJ1-6; 7 bases fit TRBD1. Germline CDR1 and CDR2: SEHNR and FQNEAQ (reference sequence). The CDR3 runs to 12 residues. Trimming took 10 bases from V and 7 from J; bases not matched to a gene: 4. The CDR3 here is CATGQDNSPLHF. CDR3 bases: TGTGCCACTGGACAGGACAATTCACCCCTCCACTTT.

The rearrangement joins TRBV6-1 to TRBJ2-5; D could derive from TRBD1 or TRBD2 (5 bases each). Trimming removed 1 base at V and 2 bases at J, with 17 bases between. Germline loops: CDR1 MNHNS, CDR2 SASEGT. The CDR3 is 17 residues long. CDR3 sequence: CASSEGVTRWGQETQYF. In nucleotides, the CDR3 is TGTGCCAGCAGTGAAGGGGTGACAAGATGGGGGCAAGAGACCCAGTACTTC.

The chain combines TRBV20-1 with TRBJ1-2; 8 positions agree with TRBD1. The ends lost 0 bases at V and 8 bases at J; junction bases unmatched: 8. The CDR3 extends over 14 amino acids. The germline V gene has CDR1 DFQATT and CDR2 SNEGSKA (reference sequence). The CDR3 loop reads CSARDDGQGGGYTF. CDR3 nucleotides: TGCAGTGCTAGAGATGACGGACAGGGCGGAGGCTACACCTTC.

The rearrangement uses TRBV30 and TRBJ1-2, with a tentative D call TRBD1 (5 bases). The CDR3 is made up of 14 amino acids. Trimming took 0 bases from V and 4 from J, leaving 12 bases between them. Germline loops: CDR1 GTSNPN, CDR2 SVGIG (reference sequence). The CDR3 protein is CAWSVEGLTYGYTF. The CDR3 DNA sequence: TGTGCCTGGAGTGTTGAGGGGCTGACCTATGGCTACACCTTC.

The genes are TRBV30 and TRBJ1-3, with a weak D call TRBD1 (6 bases). CDR3 length: 15 residues. V gave up 3 bases and J gave up 2 bases, with 14 bases separating them. Germline V gives CDR1 GTSNPN, CDR2 SVGIG (reference sequence). As DNA, the CDR3 is TGTGCCTGGAGCTACACAGGGTCTACTGGAAACACCATATATTTT. Its protein product is CAWSYTGSTGNTIYF.